This T cell receptor (beta chain) was recorded in a study of blood T cell repertoires in COVID-19. About the research overall: In each case, the material was cDNA or gDNA derived from T cells, B-cell-depleted T cells, or PBMCs.

The ends were cut back, 5 bases at V and 8 bases at J, with 9 bases in the middle. Germline V gives CDR1 LNHDA, CDR2 SQIVND (reference sequence). CDR3 length equals 11 residues. Original handling: Reference gene primer amplification gave estimated nucleated cell counts. Produced via immunoSEQ multiplex PCR; TCRdb's table is partial and in-frame only. V, J and clone size are those of that table, while D and trimming were read from the DNA. This table has fewer than 200,000 clones, under 95% appearing once. A Seattle source enrolled patients during active infection and followed them longitudinally. This receptor was obtained from a man aged 18 to 30 with COVID-19, enrolled during active disease. V usage is TRBV19 and J usage is TRBJ1-2, with D tentatively TRBD1 (5 bases). Sequencing used peripheral blood. DNA for the CDR3: TGTGCCAGTAGTCCAGGGCAGGGCTACACCTTC. It encodes CASSPGQGYTF.